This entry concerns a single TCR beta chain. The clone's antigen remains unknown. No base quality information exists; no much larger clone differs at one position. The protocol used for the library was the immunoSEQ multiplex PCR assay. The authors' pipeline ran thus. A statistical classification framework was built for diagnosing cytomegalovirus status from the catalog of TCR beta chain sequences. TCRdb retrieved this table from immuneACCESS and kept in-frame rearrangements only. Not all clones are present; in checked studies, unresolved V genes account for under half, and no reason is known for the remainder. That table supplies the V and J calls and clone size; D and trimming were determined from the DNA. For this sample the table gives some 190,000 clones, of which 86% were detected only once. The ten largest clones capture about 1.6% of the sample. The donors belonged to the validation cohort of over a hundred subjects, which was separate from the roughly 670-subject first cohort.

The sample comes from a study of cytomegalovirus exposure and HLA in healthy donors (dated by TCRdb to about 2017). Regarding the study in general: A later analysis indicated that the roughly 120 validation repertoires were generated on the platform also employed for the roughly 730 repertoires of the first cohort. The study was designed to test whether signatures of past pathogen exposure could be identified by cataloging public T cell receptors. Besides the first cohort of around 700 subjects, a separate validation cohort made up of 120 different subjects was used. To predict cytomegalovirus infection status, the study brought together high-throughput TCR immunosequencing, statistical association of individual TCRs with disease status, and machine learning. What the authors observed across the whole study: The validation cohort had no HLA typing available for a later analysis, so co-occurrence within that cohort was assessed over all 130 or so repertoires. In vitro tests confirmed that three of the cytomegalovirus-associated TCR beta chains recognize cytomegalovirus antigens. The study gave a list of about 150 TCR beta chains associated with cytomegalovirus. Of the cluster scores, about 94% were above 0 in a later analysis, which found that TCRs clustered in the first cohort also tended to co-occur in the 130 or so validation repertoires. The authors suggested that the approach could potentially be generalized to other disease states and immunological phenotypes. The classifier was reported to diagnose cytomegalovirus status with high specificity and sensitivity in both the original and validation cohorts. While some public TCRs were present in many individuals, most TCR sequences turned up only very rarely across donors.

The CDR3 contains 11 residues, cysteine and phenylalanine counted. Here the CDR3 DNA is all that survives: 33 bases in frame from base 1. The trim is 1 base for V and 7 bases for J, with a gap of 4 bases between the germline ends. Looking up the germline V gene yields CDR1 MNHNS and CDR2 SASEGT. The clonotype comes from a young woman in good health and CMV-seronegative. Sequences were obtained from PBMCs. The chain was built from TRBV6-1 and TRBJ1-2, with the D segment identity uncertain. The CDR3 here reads CASSEDGGYTF. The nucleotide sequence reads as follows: TGTGCCAGCAGTGAAGACGGTGGCTACACCTTC.